This TCR beta chain was documented in a study of OX40 agonist ivuxolimab in advanced cancers. Study summary: Ivuxolimab, an agonist antibody against OX40 (CD134), was given to patients. Partial response was recorded in three patients: one hepatocellular carcinoma and two cutaneous melanoma cases. Aged about 23 to 80 with a mean of 60 years, they were around 85% male.

Using immunoSEQ multiplex PCR, the repertoire was profiled, and TCRdb retains in-frame clones only, with some absent. The top ten hold around a sixth of the sample, which has 15,000 to 25,000 clones, over 70% seen once. Germline values: CDR1 SGHTA, CDR2 FQGTGA. V lost 5 bases to trimming and J lost 3 bases, with 16 bases between them. The CDR3 runs 15 residues. The rearrangement uses TRBV7-3 and TRBJ1-2, with D unresolved. This clonotype was obtained from an adult with an advanced solid tumor such as melanoma, head and neck, liver or kidney cancer. The source was CD4+ or CD8+ T cells sorted from blood, collected in a trial of the OX40 agonist ivuxolimab. The CDR3 region is CASSPTPGHDYGYTF. The CDR3 DNA sequence: TGTGCCAGCAGCCCCACACCCGGGCACGACTATGGCTACACCTTC. Filled out from reference TRBV7-3 and TRBJ1-2, the complete variable domain reads GAGVSQTPSNKVTEKGKYVELRCDPISGHTALYWYRQSLGQGPEFLIYFQGTGAADDSGLPNDRFFAVRPEGSVSTLKIQRTERGDSAVYLCASSPTPGHDYGYTFGSGTRLTVV.